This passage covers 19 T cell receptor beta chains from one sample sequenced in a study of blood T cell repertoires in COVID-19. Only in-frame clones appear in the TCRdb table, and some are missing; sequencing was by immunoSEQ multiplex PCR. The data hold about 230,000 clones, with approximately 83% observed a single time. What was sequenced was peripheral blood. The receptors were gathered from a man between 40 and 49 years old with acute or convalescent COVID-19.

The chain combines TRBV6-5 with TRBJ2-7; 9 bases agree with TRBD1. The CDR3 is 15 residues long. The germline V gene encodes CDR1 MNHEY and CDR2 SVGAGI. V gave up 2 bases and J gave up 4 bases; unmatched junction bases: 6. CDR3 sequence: CASSYGRQGDYEQYF. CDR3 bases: TGTGCCAGCAGTTACGGGAGACAGGGGGATTACGAGCAGTACTTC.

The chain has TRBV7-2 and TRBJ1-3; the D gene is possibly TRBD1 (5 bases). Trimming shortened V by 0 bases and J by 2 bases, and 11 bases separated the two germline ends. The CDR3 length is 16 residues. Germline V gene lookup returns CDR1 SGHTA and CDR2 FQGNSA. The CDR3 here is CASSLAGTGAGNTIYF. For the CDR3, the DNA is TGTGCCAGCAGCTTAGCAGGAACGGGGGCTGGAAACACCATATATTTT.

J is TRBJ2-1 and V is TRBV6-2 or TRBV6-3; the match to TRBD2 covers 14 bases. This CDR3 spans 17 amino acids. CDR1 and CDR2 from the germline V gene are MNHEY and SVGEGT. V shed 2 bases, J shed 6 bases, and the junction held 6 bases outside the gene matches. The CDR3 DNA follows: TGTGCCAGCAGTTACCGACCGGGACTAGCGGGAGCCAATGAGCAGTTCTTC. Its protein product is CASSYRPGLAGANEQFF.

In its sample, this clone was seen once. CDR3 coding DNA: TGTGCCAGCAGCCAAGGTCGGGGGAGAGAGTTAATCAGCACAGATACGCAGTATTTT. This codes for CASSQGRGRELISTDTQYF. The rearrangement links TRBV4-2 to TRBJ2-3, with D possibly matching TRBD2 (6 bases). V was pared by 1 base and J by 0 bases, with 20 bases between. The CDR3 is made up of 19 amino acids. CDR1 is LGHNA and CDR2 is YNFKEQ in the germline V gene.

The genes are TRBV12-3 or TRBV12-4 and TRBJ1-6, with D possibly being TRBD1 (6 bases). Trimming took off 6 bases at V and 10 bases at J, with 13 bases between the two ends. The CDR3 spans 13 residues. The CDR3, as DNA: TGTGCCAGCAGCTCGGTCAGGGGATCACCCCTCCACTTT. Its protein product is CASSSVRGSPLHF.

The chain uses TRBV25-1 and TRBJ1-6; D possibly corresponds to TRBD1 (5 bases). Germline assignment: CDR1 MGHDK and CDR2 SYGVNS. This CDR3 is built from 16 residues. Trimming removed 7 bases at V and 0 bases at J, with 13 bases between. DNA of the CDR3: TGTGCCAGCACTCCAGGGTTCAGCTCCTATAATTCACCCCTCCACTTT. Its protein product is CASTPGFSSYNSPLHF. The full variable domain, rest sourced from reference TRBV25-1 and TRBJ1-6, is EADIYQTPRYLVIGTGKKITLECSQTMGHDKMYWYQQDPGMELHLIHYSYGVNSTEKGDLSSESTVSRIRTEHFPLTLESARPSHTSQYLCASTPGFSSYNSPLHFGNGTRLTVT.

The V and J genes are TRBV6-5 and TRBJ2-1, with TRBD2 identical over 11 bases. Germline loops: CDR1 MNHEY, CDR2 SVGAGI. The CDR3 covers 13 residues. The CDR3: CGTTSGNYNEQFF. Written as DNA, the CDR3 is TGTGGAACGACTAGCGGGAATTACAATGAGCAGTTCTTC.

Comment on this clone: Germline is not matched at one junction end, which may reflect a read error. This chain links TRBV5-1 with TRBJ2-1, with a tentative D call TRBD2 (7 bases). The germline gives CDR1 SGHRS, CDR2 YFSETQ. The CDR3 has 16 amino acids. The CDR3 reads CARSLGGGGAYNEQFF. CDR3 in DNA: TGCGCCCGCAGCTTGGGGGGAGGGGGAGCCTACAATGAGCAGTTCTTC. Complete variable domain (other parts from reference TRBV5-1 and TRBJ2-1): KAGVTQTPRYLIKTRGQQVTLSCSPISGHRSVSWYQQTPGQGLQFLFEYFSETQRNKGNFPGRFSGRQFSNSRSEMNVSTLELGDSALYLCARSLGGGGAYNEQFFGPGTRLTVL.

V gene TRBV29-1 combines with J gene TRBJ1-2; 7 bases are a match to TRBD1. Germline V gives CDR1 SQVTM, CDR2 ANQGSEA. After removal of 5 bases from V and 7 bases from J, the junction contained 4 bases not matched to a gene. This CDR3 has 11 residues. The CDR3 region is CSVLGGGGYTF. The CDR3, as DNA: TGCAGCGTTCTAGGGGGCGGTGGCTACACCTTC.

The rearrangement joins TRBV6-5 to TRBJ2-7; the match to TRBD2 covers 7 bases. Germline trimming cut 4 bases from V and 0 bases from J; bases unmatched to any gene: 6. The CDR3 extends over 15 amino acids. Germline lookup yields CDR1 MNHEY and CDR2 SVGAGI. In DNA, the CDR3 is TGTGCCAGCAGTTCGAGCGGGGCCGTCTCCTACGAGCAGTACTTC. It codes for CASSSSGAVSYEQYF.

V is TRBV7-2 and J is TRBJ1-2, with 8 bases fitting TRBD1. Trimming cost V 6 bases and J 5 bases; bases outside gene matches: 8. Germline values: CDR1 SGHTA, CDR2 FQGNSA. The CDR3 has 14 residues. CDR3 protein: CASRHTGGPYGYTF. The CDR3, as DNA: TGTGCCAGCAGACATACAGGGGGGCCTTATGGCTACACCTTC.

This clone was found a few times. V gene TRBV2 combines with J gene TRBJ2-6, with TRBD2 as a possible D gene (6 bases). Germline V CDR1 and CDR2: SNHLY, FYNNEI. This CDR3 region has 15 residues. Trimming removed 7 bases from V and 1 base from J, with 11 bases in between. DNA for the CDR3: TGTGCCAGCACCCTGGGGGGTTCTGGGGCCAACGTCCTGACTTTC. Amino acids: CASTLGGSGANVLTF.

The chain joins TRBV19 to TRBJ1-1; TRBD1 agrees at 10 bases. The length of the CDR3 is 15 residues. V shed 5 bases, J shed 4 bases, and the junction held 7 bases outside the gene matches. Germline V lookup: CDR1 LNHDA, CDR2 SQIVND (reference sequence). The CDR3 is CASSVTGGYGTEAFF. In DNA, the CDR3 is TGTGCCAGTAGTGTGACAGGGGGCTATGGCACTGAAGCTTTCTTT. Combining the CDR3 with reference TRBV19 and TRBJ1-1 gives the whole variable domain DGGITQSPKYLFRKEGQNVTLSCEQNLNHDAMYWYRQDPGQGLRLIYYSQIVNDFQKGDIAEGYSVSREKKESFPLTVTSAQKNPTAFYLCASSVTGGYGTEAFFGQGTRLTVV.

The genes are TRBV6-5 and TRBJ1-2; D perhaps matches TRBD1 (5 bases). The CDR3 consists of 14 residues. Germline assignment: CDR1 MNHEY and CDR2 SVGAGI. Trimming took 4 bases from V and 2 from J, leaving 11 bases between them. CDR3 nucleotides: TGTGCCAGCAGTTCTCGGGACTCCAACTATGGCTACACCTTC. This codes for CASSSRDSNYGYTF.

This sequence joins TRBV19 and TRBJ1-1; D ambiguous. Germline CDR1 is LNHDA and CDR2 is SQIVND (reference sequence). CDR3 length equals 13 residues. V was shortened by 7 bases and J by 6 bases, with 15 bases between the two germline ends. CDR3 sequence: CASTARVGAEAFF. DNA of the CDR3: TGTGCCAGTACCGCCAGAGTGGGAGCTGAAGCTTTCTTT.

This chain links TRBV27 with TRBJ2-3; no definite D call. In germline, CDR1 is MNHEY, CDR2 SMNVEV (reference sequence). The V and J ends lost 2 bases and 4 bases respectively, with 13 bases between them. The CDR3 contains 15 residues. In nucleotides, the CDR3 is TGTGCCAGCAGTTTAACGTTCGGGTTCCCAGATACGCAGTATTTT. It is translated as CASSLTFGFPDTQYF.

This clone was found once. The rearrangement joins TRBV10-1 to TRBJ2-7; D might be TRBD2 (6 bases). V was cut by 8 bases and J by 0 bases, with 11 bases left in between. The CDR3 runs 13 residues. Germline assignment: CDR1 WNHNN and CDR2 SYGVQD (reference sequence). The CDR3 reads CASGTLASYEQYF. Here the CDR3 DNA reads TGCGCCAGCGGGACTCTGGCCTCCTACGAGCAGTACTTC.

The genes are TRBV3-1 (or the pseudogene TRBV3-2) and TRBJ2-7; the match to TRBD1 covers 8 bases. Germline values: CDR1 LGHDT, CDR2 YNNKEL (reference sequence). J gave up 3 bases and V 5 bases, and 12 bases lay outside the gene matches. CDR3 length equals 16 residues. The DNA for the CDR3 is TGTGCCAGCAGCAGATCCTCGACGGGGACAGGCTACGAGCAGTACTTC. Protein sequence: CASSRSSTGTGYEQYF.

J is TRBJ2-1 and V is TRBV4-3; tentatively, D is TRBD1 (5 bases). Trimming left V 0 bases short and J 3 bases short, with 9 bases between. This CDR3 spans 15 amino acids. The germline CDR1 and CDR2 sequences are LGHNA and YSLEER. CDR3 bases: TGCGCCAGCAGCCAAGATCAGGGCATCTACAATGAGCAGTTCTTC. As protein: CASSQDQGIYNEQFF.